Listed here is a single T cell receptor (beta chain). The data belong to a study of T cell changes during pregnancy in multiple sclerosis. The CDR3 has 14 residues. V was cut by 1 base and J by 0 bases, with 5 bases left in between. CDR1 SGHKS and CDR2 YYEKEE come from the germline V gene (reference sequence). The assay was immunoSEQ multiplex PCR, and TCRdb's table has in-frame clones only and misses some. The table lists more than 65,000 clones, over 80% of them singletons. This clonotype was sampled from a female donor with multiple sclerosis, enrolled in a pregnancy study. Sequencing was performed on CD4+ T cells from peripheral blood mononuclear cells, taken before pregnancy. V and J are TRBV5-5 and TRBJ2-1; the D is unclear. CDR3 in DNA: TGTGCCAGCAGCTTGTTTAGCTCCTACAATGAGCAGTTCTTC. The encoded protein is CASSLFSSYNEQFF.